This T cell receptor (beta chain) originates from a study of cytomegalovirus exposure and HLA in healthy donors. The primer mix had 60 Vbeta and 13 Jbeta primers. The data were produced by immunoSEQ multiplex PCR, yet TCRdb's version contains in-frame clones alone and is incomplete. This sample has around 160,000 clones; around three quarters occur once, and the top ten carry about 6.7%. This CDR3 contains 13 residues. Germline V gives CDR1 SGHNT, CDR2 YYREEE (reference sequence). The chain employs TRBV5-4 and TRBJ2-5; possible D gene TRBD1, 5 bases. The DNA end is a closer match to TRBJ2-7, so the J assignment may be wrong. The TCR originated in a woman aged 40 to 50 in good health and CMV-seropositive. Sequencing used PBMCs. CDR3 in amino acids: CASSLDRTYEQYF. The CDR3 DNA reads as TGTGCCAGCAGCTTGGACAGGACCTACGAGCAGTACTTC.